This paragraph covers one T cell receptor (beta chain) sequence. The listed genes are named as in mouse. The read falls 1 residue short of the CDR3 end, and the missing part is taken from the germline J gene. This sample was included in a study of tissue T cells after allogeneic stem cell transplantation. The germline V and J ends were trimmed by 2 bases and 0 bases, with 8 bases remaining between them. Germline CDR1 NNHNN, CDR2 SYGAGS (reference sequence). The length of the CDR3 is 15 residues. Stated time point: mouse harvest day 14 after allogeneic transplant. The graft held 10^6 splenic CD5+ T cells and 10^7 T-cell-depleted bone marrow cells. Assay used: immunoSEQ multiplex PCR; TCRdb lists only in-frame clones, some missing. The sample consists of just under 4,500 clones, roughly half of them appearing once.

This sequence was found in a female BALB/c mouse given C57BL/6 T cells with graft-versus-host disease after an allogeneic hematopoietic cell transplant. Sequencing was performed on lymph node tissue. The chain uses TRBV13-2 and TRBJ1-4; possible D gene TRBD1, 6 bases. The CDR3 sequence is CASGDRGISNERLFF. The covered CDR3 bases are TGTGCCAGCGGTGACAGGGGCATTTCCAACGAAAGATTATTT.